This T cell receptor (beta chain) came from a study of identifying expanded T cells in peripheral blood. Whole-study findings and limits: Variance in clone template counts between approximately two-week samples significantly increased with total template count across all healthy donors. Differentially abundant clones: about 1.2 between replicates, about 17 at two to three weeks, around 20 at four.

Sequenced by immunoSEQ multiplex PCR; TCRdb stores in-frame clones only, minus some. The sample has more than 80,000 clones, about 91% seen once. Collection occurred without any documented infections or immune events in donors. With respect to this clone: No antigen is known for it.

The receptor was derived from a person between 18 and 75 years old in good health. The specimen sequenced was blood.

CDR3 region: CASSINRGTYEQYF. CDR3 in DNA: TGTGCCAGCAGTATAAACAGAGGTACCTACGAGCAGTACTTC. The V gene is TRBV6-5, the J gene TRBJ2-7; no clear D gene. CDR3 length equals 14 residues. Trimming removed 5 bases at V and 2 bases at J, with 13 bases between. Looked up from germline, CDR1 is MNHEY and CDR2 is SVGAGI.